This paragraph covers one T cell receptor beta chain sequence. Its cognate antigen is unknown. Assay used: immunoSEQ multiplex PCR; TCRdb lists only in-frame clones, some missing. The sample records around 160,000 clones, about nine tenths being singletons. CDR3 size: 12 residues. From germline, CDR1 is SGHTA and CDR2 FQGNSA. The V gene lost 5 bases and the J gene lost 8 bases, with 10 bases spanning the gap. The sample belongs to a study of T cell responses to AZD1222 COVID-19 vaccine. Study-wide points: Regions left unmutated in variants are reportedly the target of nearly half of spike-specific TCRs.

Recipients boosted at about 4 weeks or about 12 weeks are pooled. The sample in question was peripheral blood, obtained 28 days after the second AZD1222 dose. The chain combines TRBV7-2 with TRBJ2-1; D is undetermined. This sequence originates from an adult who received the AZD1222 COVID-19 vaccine. CDR3 residues: CASSAAVDEQFF. The CDR3 DNA is TGTGCCAGCAGCGCAGCCGTGGATGAGCAGTTCTTC.